This TCR beta chain appears in the sequencing data of a study of blood T cell repertoires in COVID-19. Across the whole study: Whether acute or convalescent, the COVID-19 samples came from the United States, Italy and Spain.

Germline CDR1 SGHTA, CDR2 FQGNSA. The CDR3 spans 14 residues. V dropped 0 bases and J dropped 3 bases, with 8 bases sitting between them. Per the original methods: Nucleated cell counts were estimated from reference gene primer amplification. The repertoire was sequenced with immunoSEQ multiplex PCR; TCRdb's copy has only in-frame clones and lacks some. V, J and clone size were drawn from that table, and D and trimming were deduced from the DNA. This table holds 57,000 or so clones, 70% to 85% found once. This clone was observed a single time. The sequence derives from a woman older than 75 with active or convalescent COVID-19. The chain has TRBV7-2 and TRBJ1-2, with D perhaps TRBD1 (6 bases). The sequenced sample consisted of peripheral blood. CDR3 bases: TGTGCCAGCAGCTTAGCGGGGGCCTACTATGGCTACACCTTC. Translating gives CASSLAGAYYGYTF.